These T cell receptor beta chains were read from a single sample in a study of T cell repertoires in cytomegalovirus infection. Their recognized antigens are unknown. TCRdb reprocessed the reads via MiXCR and lists one record per CDR3 protein. The sample lists nearly 700,000 distinct CDR3 sequences, roughly 36% occurring once. The sample in question was cultured PBMCs, obtained from culture after CMV antigen stimulation. These receptor sequences come from a human donor in good health (CMV status not recorded). Some clones in this sample may be carry-over from other donors' samples. Each CDR3 is given with its conserved first and last residue. The D gene is left open where the match is weak. Clone size is not always given. Where it is, it says once, few, many or a class for expanded clones.

d_call | j_call | v_call | clone_size | cdr3_aa | cdr3_nt
NA | TRBJ2-1 | TRBV2 | few | CASSRNSQSTNEQFF | TGTGCCTCCAGTCGGAACAGTCAATCTACCAATGAGCAGTTCTTC
NA | TRBJ1-1 | TRBV12-3/TRBV12-4 | NA | CASSERRVYTEAFF | TGTGCCAGCAGTGAGAGGAGGGTTTACACTGAAGCTTTCTTT
NA | TRBJ2-7 | TRBV25-1 | NA | CASRPSDGRRGEQYF | TGTGCCAGCAGGCCTTCGGACGGAAGGAGGGGCGAGCAGTACTTC
TRBD1 | TRBJ1-3 | TRBV7-9 | few | CASSSPDRGNTIYF | TGTGCCAGCAGCTCACCGGACAGGGGAAACACCATATATTTT
TRBD1 | TRBJ1-1 | TRBV9 | NA | CASGQGAEAFF | TGTGCCAGCGGGCAGGGGGCTGAAGCTTTCTTT
NA | TRBJ1-4 | TRBV4-3 | NA | CASSPTGLNEKLFF | TGCGCCAGCAGCCCGACAGGCCTTAATGAAAAACTGTTTTTT
NA | TRBJ2-6 | TRBV12-3/TRBV12-4 | few | CASTLRGAGANVLTF | TGTGCCAGCACCCTAAGGGGGGCAGGGGCCAACGTCCTGACTTTC
TRBD2 | TRBJ2-7 | TRBV5-5 | once | CASSWQRGDYEQYF | TGTGCCAGCAGCTGGCAGCGGGGAGACTACGAGCAGTACTTC
NA | TRBJ2-1 | TRBV7-8 | NA | CASSLGAGRRSYNEQFF | TGTGCCAGCAGCTTAGGGGCGGGAAGGCGCTCCTACAATGAGCAGTTCTTC
TRBD2 | TRBJ2-1 | TRBV4-1 | few | CASSQGLAGEWEVSYNEQFF | TGCGCCAGCAGCCAAGGGCTAGCGGGAGAGTGGGAGGTTTCCTACAATGAGCAGTTCTTC
NA | TRBJ2-1 | TRBV20-1 | NA | CSARAVTSEQFF | TGCAGTGCTAGAGCCGTAACTTCCGAGCAGTTCTTC
TRBD2 | TRBJ2-3 | TRBV10-3 | few | CAIGLRRTSGGGGTDTQYF | TGTGCCATCGGACTGCGAAGGACTAGCGGAGGGGGAGGCACAGATACGCAGTATTTT
TRBD2 | TRBJ2-7 | TRBV2 | NA | CASSGLAGHYEQYF | TGTGCCAGCAGTGGACTAGCGGGGCACTACGAGCAGTACTTC
NA | TRBJ2-3 | TRBV27 | NA | CASSSRTPSTDTQYF | TGTGCCAGCAGTTCCAGAACACCTAGCACAGATACGCAGTATTTT
NA | TRBJ2-6 | TRBV10-3 | NA | CAIRRDTGANVLTF | TGTGCCATCAGGCGGGACACCGGGGCCAACGTCCTGACTTTC
TRBD1 | TRBJ2-7 | TRBV4-1 | NA | CASSRGDSSYEQYF | TGCGCCAGCAGCCGTGGGGACAGCTCCTACGAGCAGTACTTC
NA | TRBJ1-2 | TRBV7-9 | NA | CASSARTEQTNYGYTF | TGTGCCAGCAGCGCGAGGACAGAACAAACTAACTATGGCTACACCTTC
NA | TRBJ2-1 | TRBV7-2 | many | CASIEGAYNEQFF | TGTGCCAGCATCGAAGGGGCCTACAATGAGCAGTTCTTC
NA | TRBJ1-4 | TRBV12-5 | few | CASGLGDEKLFF | TGTGCTAGTGGTTTGGGGGATGAAAAACTGTTTTTT
NA | TRBJ2-2 | TRBV7-2 | NA | CASSERVYTGELSF | TGTGCCAGCAGCGAACGGGTCTACACCGGGGAGCTGTCTTTT
NA | TRBJ1-4 | TRBV7-8 | many | CASSLTPGTNEKLFF | TGTGCCAGCAGCCTCACCCCGGGGACCAATGAAAAACTGTTTTTT
TRBD2 | TRBJ2-7 | TRBV7-2 | NA | CASSLVMGEGYEQYF | TGTGCCAGCAGCTTAGTCATGGGGGAGGGGTACGAGCAGTACTTC
TRBD1 | TRBJ2-1 | TRBV19 | NA | CASTPVPDRPSNEQFF | TGTGCCAGTACCCCCGTCCCGGACAGGCCCTCAAATGAGCAGTTCTTC
TRBD1 | TRBJ1-1 | TRBV3-1 | few | CASSLHTGGRKAFF | TGTGCCAGCAGCCTGCATACAGGGGGCCGGAAAGCTTTCTTT
TRBD2 | TRBJ2-3 | TRBV11-2 | many | CASSPTGGTAYTDTQYF | TGTGCCAGCAGCCCCACCGGGGGGACCGCATACACAGATACGCAGTATTTT
TRBD1 | TRBJ2-7 | TRBV7-9 | few | CASSEGQAHEQYF | TGTGCCAGCAGCGAGGGACAGGCCCACGAGCAGTACTTC
NA | TRBJ1-4 | TRBV15 | NA | CATSDLSRGRGEKLFF | TGTGCCACCAGCGACCTCTCCAGGGGAAGAGGTGAAAAACTGTTTTTT
NA | TRBJ2-5 | TRBV29-1 | NA | CSVAVGGPRETQYF | TGCAGCGTGGCCGTGGGGGGCCCCCGAGAGACCCAGTACTTC
NA | TRBJ1-2 | TRBV15 | NA | CATSTQREGIYGYTF | TGTGCCACCAGCACCCAACGGGAAGGAATCTATGGCTACACCTTC
NA | TRBJ2-5 | TRBV7-9 | NA | CASIPPGETQYF | TGTGCCAGCATCCCCCCCGGGGAGACCCAGTACTTC
NA | TRBJ1-5 | TRBV28 | NA | CASKAPGVYSNQPQHF | TGTGCCAGTAAGGCCCCGGGGGTTTATAGCAATCAGCCCCAGCATTTT
NA | TRBJ2-2 | TRBV30 | NA | CAWSVQLAGELFF | TGTGCCTGGAGCGTTCAGCTTGCAGGGGAGCTGTTTTTT
TRBD2 | TRBJ2-5 | TRBV7-2 | many | CASSSGTSGYQETQYF | TGTGCCAGCAGCTCGGGGACTAGCGGGTACCAAGAGACCCAGTACTTC
NA | TRBJ2-4 | TRBV10-2 | few | CASMGGGKNIQYF | TGCGCCAGCATGGGGGGTGGCAAAAACATTCAGTACTTC
NA | TRBJ2-3 | TRBV2 | NA | CASSLLGRGPDTQYF | TGTGCCAGCAGTCTCTTGGGCCGAGGGCCAGATACGCAGTATTTT
NA | TRBJ1-5 | TRBV6-1 | few | CASRGTYTGNQPQHF | TGTGCCAGCAGGGGGACGTACACGGGCAATCAGCCCCAGCATTTT
TRBD2 | TRBJ2-5 | TRBV7-8 | many | CASSGGLAGSQETQYF | TGTGCCAGCAGCGGGGGACTAGCGGGGTCCCAAGAGACCCAGTACTTC
TRBD1 | TRBJ2-3 | TRBV7-9 | NA | CASSFEGALDTQYF | TGTGCCAGCAGCTTCGAGGGGGCCTTAGATACGCAGTATTTT
NA | TRBJ2-1 | TRBV5-4 | NA | CASSHRAATYNEQFF | TGTGCCAGCAGCCATAGGGCGGCGACCTACAATGAGCAGTTCTTC
NA | TRBJ2-7 | TRBV28 | NA | CASGSGPYEQYF | TGTGCCAGCGGGTCAGGCCCCTACGAGCAGTACTTC
TRBD1 | TRBJ1-1 | TRBV7-9 | few | CASSLQTGRGTEAFF | TGTGCCAGCAGCTTACAGACAGGGAGGGGCACTGAAGCTTTCTTT
NA | TRBJ2-3 | TRBV7-8 | many | CASSYTGAASLTDTQYF | TGTGCCAGCAGTTACACCGGGGCGGCGTCACTTACAGATACGCAGTATTTT
NA | TRBJ2-1 | TRBV4-1 | once | CASSQERQGEQFF | TGCGCCAGCAGCCAAGAACGGCAAGGTGAGCAGTTCTTC
TRBD1 | TRBJ2-7 | TRBV7-9 | NA | CATGSGGSYEQYF | TGTGCCACCGGGTCAGGGGGCTCCTACGAGCAGTACTTC
NA | TRBJ1-6 | TRBV7-2 | many | CASSLTQIRNSPLHF | TGTGCCAGCAGCTTAACTCAGATACGAAATTCACCCCTCCACTTT
NA | TRBJ2-5 | TRBV5-1 | NA | CASSLVGVLETQYF | TGCGCCAGCAGCTTGGTTGGGGTTCTGGAGACCCAGTACTTC
NA | TRBJ1-2 | TRBV7-2 | many | CASSLAAGTYGYTF | TGTGCCAGCAGCTTAGCGGCAGGGACTTATGGCTACACCTTC
NA | TRBJ1-2 | TRBV24-1 | NA | CATSDGQNYGYTF | TGTGCCACCAGTGACGGACAGAACTATGGCTACACCTTC
NA | TRBJ1-4 | TRBV10-3 | few | CATRSVSPTNEKLFF | TGTGCCACACGCTCCGTCTCGCCAACTAATGAAAAACTGTTTTTT